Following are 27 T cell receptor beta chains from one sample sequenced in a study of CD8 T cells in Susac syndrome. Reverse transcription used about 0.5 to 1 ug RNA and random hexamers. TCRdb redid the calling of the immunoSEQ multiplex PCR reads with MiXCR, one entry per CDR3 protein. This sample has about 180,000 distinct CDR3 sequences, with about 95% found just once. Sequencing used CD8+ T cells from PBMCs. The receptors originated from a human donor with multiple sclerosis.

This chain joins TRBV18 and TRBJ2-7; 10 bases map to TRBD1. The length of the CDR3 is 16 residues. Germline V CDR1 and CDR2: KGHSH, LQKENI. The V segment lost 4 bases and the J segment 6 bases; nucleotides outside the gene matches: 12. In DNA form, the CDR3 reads TGTGCCAGCTCACTCAGACCGGGACAGGGGCTGGTCGAGCAGTACTTC. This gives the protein CASSLRPGQGLVEQYF.

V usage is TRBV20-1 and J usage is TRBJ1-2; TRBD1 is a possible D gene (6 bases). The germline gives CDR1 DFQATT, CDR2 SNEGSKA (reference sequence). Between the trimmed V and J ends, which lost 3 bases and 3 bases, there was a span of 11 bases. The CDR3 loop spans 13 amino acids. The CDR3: CSARAPGDYGYTF. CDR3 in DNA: TGCAGTGCTAGGGCCCCAGGGGACTATGGCTACACCTTC.

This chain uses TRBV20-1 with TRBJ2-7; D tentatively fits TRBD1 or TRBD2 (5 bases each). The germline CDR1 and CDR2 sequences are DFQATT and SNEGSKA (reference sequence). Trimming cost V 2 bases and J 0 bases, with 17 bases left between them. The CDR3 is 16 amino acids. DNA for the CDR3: TGCAGTGCTAGACAACCCGGCTCAGGGAGCTCCTACGAGCAGTACTTC. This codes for CSARQPGSGSSYEQYF.

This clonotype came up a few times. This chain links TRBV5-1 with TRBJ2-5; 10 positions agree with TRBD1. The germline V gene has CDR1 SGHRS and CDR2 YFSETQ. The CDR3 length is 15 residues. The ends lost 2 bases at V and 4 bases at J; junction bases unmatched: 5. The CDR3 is CASSFQGQGLETQYF. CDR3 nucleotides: TGCGCCAGCAGCTTCCAGGGACAGGGGTTAGAGACCCAGTACTTC.

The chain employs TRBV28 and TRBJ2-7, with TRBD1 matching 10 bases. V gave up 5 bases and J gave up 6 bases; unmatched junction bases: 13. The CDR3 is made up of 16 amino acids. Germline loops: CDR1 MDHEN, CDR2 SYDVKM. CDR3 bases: TGTGCCAGCAGTCCATCCCGGGACAGGGGACGGCGCGAGCAGTACTTC. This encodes CASSPSRDRGRREQYF.

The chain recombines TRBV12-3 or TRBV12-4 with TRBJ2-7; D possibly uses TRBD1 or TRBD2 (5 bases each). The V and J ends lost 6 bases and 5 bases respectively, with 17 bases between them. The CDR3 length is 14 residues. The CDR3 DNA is TGTGCCAGCAGCCTTGAGGGGCACGTCGACGAGCAGTACTTC. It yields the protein CASSLEGHVDEQYF.

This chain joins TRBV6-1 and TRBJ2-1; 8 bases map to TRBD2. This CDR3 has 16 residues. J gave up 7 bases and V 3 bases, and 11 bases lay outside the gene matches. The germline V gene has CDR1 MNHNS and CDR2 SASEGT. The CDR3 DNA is TGTGCCAGCAGTGAGATAGCGGGAAGGGGTTGGAATGAGCAGTTCTTC. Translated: CASSEIAGRGWNEQFF.

CDR3 amino acids: CSAREAGGNQPQHF. The CDR3 DNA is TGCAGTGCTAGAGAGGCAGGGGGCAATCAGCCCCAGCATTTT. J is TRBJ1-5 and V is TRBV20-1, with TRBD1 as a possible D gene (6 bases). V was clipped by 0 bases and J by 2 bases, with 8 bases between them. The CDR3 covers 14 residues. Germline V gene lookup returns CDR1 DFQATT and CDR2 SNEGSKA (reference sequence).

The CDR3 sequence: CASSDGGRETQYF. CDR3 in DNA: TGTGCCAGCAGCGACGGGGGGAGAGAGACCCAGTACTTC. V gene TRBV9 combines with J gene TRBJ2-5; the match to TRBD2 covers 7 bases. Germline CDR1 SGDLS, CDR2 YYNGEE. The ends lost 3 bases at V and 4 bases at J; junction bases unmatched: 3. The CDR3 has 13 residues.

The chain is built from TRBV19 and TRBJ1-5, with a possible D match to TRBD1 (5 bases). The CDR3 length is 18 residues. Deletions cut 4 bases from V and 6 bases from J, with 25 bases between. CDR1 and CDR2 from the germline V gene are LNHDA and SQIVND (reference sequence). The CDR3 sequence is CASSSPPEGNMERQPQHF. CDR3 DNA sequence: TGTGCCAGTAGTAGCCCCCCAGAGGGGAATATGGAGCGTCAGCCCCAGCATTTT.

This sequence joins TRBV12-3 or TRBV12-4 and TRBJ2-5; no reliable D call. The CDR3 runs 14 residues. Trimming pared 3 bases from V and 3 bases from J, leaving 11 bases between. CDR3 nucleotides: TGTGCCAGCAGTTTGTTGAGGAGCAAAGAGACCCAGTACTTC. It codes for CASSLLRSKETQYF.

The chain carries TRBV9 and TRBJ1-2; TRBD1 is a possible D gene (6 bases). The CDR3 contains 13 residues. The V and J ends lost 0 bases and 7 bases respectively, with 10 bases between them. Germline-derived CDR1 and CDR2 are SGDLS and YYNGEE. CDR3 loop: CASSVEQGVGYTF. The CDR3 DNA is TGTGCCAGCAGCGTAGAACAGGGCGTTGGCTACACCTTC.

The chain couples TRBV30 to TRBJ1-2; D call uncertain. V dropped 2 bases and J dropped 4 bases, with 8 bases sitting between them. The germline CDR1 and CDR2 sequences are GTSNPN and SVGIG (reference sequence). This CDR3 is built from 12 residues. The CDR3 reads CAWSFLRYGYTF. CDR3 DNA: TGTGCCTGGAGTTTTCTGCGCTATGGCTACACCTTC. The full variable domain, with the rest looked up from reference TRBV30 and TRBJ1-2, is SQTIHQWPATLVQPVGSPLSLECTVEGTSNPNLYWYRQAAGRGLQLLFYSVGIGQISSEVPQNLSASRPQDRQFILSSKKLLLSDSGFYLCAWSFLRYGYTFGSGTRLTVV.

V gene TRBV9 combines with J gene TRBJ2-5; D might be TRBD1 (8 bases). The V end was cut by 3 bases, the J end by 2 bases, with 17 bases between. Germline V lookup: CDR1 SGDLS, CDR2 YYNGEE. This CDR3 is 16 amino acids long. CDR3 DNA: TGTGCCAGCAGCGGAGGGAGCGGGACAGGACAAGAGACCCAGTACTTC. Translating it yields CASSGGSGTGQETQYF.

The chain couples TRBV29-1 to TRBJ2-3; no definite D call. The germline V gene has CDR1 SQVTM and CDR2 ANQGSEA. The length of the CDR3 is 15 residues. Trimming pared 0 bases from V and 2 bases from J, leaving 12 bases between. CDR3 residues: CSVEDLPILTDTQYF. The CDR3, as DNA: TGCAGCGTTGAAGATCTGCCTATACTCACAGATACGCAGTATTTT.

The CDR3 nucleotides read TGTGCCAGCAGTCGACAGGGGAATAACTATGGCTACACCTTC. This codes for CASSRQGNNYGYTF. This rearrangement joins TRBV28 to TRBJ1-2, with TRBD1 matching over 8 bases. This CDR3 is 14 amino acids long. CDR1 and CDR2 from the germline V gene are MDHEN and SYDVKM. The V segment lost 5 bases and the J segment 1 base; nucleotides outside the gene matches: 3.

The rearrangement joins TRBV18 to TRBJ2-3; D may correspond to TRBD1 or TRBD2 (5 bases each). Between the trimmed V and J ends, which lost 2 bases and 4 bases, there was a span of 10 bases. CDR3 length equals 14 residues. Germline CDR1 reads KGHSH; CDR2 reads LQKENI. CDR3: CASSPGAGSDTQYF. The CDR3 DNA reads TGTGCCAGCTCACCAGGGGCGGGTTCAGATACGCAGTATTTT.

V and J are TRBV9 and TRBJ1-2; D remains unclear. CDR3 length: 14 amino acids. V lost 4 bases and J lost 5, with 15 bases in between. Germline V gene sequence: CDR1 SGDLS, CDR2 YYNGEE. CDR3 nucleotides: TGTGCCAGCAGCAGCCCCACTCGGATGTATGGCTACACCTTC. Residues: CASSSPTRMYGYTF.

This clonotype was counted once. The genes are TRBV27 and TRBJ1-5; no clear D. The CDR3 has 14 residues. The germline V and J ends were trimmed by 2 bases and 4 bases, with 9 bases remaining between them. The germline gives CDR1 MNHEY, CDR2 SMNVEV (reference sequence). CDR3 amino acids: CASSLRAENQPQHF. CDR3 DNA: TGTGCCAGCAGTTTAAGGGCAGAAAATCAGCCCCAGCATTTT.

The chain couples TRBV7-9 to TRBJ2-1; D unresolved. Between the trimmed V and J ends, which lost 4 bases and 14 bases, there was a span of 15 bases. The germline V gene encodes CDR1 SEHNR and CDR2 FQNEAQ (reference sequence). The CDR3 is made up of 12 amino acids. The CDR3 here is CASSSLQAHKFF. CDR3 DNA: TGTGCCAGCAGCTCCCTCCAGGCCCATAAGTTCTTC.

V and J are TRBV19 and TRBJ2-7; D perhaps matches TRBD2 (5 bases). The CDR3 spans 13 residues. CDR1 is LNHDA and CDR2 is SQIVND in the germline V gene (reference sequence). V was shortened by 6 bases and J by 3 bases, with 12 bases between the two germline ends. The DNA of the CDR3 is TGTGCCAGTAGCGGTGAGGGTGGCTACGAGCAGTACTTC. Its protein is CASSGEGGYEQYF.

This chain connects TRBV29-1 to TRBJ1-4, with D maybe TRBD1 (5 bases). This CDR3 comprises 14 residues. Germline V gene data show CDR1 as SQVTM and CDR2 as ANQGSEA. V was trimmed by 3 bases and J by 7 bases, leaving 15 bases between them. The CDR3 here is CSVDEDMGSEKLFF. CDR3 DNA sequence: TGCAGCGTTGACGAGGACATGGGATCTGAAAAACTGTTTTTT.

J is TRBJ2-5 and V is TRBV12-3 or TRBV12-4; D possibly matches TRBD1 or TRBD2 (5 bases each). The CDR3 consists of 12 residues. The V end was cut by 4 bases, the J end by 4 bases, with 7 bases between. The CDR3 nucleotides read TGTGCCAGCAGTTGGGGGAGAGAGACCCAGTACTTC. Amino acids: CASSWGRETQYF.

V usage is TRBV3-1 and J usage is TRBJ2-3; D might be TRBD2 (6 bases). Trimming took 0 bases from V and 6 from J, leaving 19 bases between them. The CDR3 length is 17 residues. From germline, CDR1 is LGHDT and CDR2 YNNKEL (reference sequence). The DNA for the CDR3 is TGTGCCAGCAGCCAAGATTCGGGGGACCCAGAGTCGGATACGCAGTATTTT. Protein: CASSQDSGDPESDTQYF.

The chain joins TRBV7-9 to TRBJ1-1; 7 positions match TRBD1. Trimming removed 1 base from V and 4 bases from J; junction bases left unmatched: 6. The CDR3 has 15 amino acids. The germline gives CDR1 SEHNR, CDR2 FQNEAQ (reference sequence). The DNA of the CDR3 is TGTGCCAGCAGCTTAGGACCAGGGGGATTCACTGAAGCTTTCTTT. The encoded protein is CASSLGPGGFTEAFF.

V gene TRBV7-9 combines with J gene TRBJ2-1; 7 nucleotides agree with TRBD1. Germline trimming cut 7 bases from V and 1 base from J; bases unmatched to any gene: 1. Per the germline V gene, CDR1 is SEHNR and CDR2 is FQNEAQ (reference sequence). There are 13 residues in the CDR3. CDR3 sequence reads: CASNRGSYNEQFF. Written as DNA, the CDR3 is TGTGCCAGCAACAGGGGATCCTACAATGAGCAGTTCTTC. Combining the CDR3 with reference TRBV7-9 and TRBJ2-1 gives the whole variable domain DTGVSQNPRHKITKRGQNVTFRCDPISEHNRLYWYRQTLGQGPEFLTYFQNEAQLEKSRLLSDRFSAERPKGSFSTLEIQRTEQGDSAMYLCASNRGSYNEQFFGPGTRLTVL.

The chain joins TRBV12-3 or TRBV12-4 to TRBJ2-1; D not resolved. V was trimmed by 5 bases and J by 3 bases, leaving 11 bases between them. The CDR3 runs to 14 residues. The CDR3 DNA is TGTGCCAGCAGTCCACGGGTTTACTACAATGAGCAGTTCTTC. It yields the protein CASSPRVYYNEQFF.